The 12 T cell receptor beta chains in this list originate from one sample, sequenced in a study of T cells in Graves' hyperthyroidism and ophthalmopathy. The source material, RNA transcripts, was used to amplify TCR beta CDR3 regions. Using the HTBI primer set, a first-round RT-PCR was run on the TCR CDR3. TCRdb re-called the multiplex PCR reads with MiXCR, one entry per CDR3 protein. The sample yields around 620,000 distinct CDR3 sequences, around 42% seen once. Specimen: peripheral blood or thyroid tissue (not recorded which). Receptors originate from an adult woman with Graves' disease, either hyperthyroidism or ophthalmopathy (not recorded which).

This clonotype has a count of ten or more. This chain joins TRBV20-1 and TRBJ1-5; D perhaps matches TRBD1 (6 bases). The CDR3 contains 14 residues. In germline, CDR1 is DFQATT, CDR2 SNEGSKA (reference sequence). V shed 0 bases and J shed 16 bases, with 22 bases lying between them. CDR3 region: CSARESPGTPESHF. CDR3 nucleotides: TGCAGTGCTAGAGAGAGCCCCGGGACACCCGAAAGTCATTTT.

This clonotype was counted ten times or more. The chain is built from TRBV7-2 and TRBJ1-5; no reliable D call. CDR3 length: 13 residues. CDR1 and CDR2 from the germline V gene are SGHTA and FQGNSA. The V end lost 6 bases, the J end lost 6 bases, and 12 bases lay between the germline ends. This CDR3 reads CASSLDSGQPQHF. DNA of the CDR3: TGTGCCAGCAGTCTGGACTCGGGTCAGCCCCAGCATTTT.

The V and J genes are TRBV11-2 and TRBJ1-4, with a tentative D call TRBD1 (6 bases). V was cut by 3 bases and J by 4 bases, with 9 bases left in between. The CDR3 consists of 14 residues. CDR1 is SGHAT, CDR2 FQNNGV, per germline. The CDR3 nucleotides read TGTGCCAGCAGCTTTCGACAGGTTAATGAAAAACTGTTTTTT. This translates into CASSFRQVNEKLFF.

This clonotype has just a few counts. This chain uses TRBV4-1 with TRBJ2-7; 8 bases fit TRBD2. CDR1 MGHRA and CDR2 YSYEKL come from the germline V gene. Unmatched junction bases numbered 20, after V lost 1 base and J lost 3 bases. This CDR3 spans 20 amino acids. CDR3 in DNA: TGCGCCAGCAGCCAAGGGCTTAGTGTGGCGGGAGGACCACCCAACTACGAGCAGTACTTC. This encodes CASSQGLSVAGGPPNYEQYF.

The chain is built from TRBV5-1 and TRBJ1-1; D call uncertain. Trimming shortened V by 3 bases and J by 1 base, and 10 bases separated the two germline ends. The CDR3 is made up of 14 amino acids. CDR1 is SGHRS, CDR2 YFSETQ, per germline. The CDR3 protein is CASSSLASNTEAFF. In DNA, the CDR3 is TGCGCCAGCAGCTCCCTAGCGTCGAACACTGAAGCTTTCTTT. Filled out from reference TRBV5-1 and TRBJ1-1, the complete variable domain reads KAGVTQTPRYLIKTRGQQVTLSCSPISGHRSVSWYQQTPGQGLQFLFEYFSETQRNKGNFPGRFSGRQFSNSRSEMNVSTLELGDSALYLCASSSLASNTEAFFGQGTRLTVV.

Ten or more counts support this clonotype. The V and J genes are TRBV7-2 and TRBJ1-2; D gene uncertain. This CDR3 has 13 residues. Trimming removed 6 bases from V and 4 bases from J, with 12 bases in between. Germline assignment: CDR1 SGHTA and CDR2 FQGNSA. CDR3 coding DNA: TGTGCCAGCAGTTACGACGGAGTCTATGGCTACACCTTC. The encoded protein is CASSYDGVYGYTF.

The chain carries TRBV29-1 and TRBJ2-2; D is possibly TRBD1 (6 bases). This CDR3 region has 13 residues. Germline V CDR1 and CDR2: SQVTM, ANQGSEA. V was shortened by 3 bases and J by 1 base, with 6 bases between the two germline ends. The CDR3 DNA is TGCAGCGTTGAGACAGGGAACACCGGGGAGCTGTTTTTT. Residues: CSVETGNTGELFF.

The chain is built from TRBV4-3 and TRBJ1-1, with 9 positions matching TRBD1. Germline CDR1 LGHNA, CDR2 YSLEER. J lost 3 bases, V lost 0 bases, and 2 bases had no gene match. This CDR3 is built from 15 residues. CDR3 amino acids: CASSQDWDRDTEAFF. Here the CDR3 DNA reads TGCGCCAGCAGCCAAGATTGGGACAGGGACACTGAAGCTTTCTTT.

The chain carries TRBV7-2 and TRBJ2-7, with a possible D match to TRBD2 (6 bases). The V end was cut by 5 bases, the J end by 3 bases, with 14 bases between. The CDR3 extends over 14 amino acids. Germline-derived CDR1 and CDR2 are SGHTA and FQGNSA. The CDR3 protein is CASSTPGLDYEQYF. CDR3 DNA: TGTGCCAGCAGCACACCGGGACTGGACTACGAGCAGTACTTC. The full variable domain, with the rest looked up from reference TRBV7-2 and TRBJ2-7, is GAGVSQSPSNKVTEKGKDVELRCDPISGHTALYWYRQSLGQGLEFLIYFQGNSAPDKSGLPSDRFSAERTGGSVSTLTIQRTQQEDSAVYLCASSTPGLDYEQYFGPGTRLTVT.

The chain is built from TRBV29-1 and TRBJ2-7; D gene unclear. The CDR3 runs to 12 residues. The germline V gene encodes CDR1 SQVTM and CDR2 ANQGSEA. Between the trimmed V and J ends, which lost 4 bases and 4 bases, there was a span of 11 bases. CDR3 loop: CSVVKGEYEQYF. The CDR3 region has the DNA TGCAGCGTTGTGAAGGGCGAGTACGAGCAGTACTTC.

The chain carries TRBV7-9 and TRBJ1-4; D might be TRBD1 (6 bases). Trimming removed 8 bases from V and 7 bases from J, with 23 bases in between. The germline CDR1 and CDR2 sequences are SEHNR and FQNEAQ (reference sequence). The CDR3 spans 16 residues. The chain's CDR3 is CASGSSPQGRSEKLFF. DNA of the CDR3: TGTGCCAGCGGCTCAAGCCCACAGGGAAGGAGTGAAAAACTGTTTTTT.

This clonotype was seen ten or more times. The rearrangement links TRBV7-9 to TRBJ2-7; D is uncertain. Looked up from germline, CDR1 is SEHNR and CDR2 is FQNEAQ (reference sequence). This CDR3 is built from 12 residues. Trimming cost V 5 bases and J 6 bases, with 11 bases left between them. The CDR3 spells CASSPLSPEQYF. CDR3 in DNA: TGTGCCAGCAGCCCCTTATCCCCCGAGCAGTACTTC. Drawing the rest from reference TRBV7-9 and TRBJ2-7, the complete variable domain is DTGVSQNPRHKITKRGQNVTFRCDPISEHNRLYWYRQTLGQGPEFLTYFQNEAQLEKSRLLSDRFSAERPKGSFSTLEIQRTEQGDSAMYLCASSPLSPEQYFGPGTRLTVT.